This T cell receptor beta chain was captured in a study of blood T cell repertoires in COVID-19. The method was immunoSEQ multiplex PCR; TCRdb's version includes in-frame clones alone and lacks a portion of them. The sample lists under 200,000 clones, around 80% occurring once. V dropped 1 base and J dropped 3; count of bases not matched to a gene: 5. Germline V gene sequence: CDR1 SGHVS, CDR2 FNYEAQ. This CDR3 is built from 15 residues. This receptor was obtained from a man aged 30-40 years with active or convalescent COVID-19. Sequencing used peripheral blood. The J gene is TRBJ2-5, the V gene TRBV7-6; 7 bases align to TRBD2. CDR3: CASSLGGGTKETQYF. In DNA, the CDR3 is TGTGCCAGCAGCTTAGGGGGTGGGACTAAAGAGACCCAGTACTTC.